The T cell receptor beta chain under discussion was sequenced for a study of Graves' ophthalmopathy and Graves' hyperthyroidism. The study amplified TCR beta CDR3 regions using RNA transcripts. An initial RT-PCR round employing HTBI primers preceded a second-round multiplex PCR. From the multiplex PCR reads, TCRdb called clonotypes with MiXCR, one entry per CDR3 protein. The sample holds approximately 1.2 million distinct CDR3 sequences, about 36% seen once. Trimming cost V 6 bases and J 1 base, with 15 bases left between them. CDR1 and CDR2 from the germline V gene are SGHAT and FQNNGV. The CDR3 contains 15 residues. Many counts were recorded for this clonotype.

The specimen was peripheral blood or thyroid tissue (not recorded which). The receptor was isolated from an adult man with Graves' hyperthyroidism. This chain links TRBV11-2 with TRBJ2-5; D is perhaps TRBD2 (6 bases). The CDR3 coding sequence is TGTGCCAGCAGGGGACTCAGACGCCTCCAAGAGACCCAGTACTTC. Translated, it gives CASRGLRRLQETQYF.